In this sample, the clone carrying this T cell receptor (beta chain) turned up a few times. The entry originates in a study of T cell changes during pregnancy in multiple sclerosis. The CDR3 is 14 residues long. V was trimmed by 4 bases and J by 2 bases, leaving 11 bases between them. Germline V gives CDR1 MDHEN, CDR2 SYDVKM. This table comes from immunoSEQ multiplex PCR, and its TCRdb copy is limited to in-frame clones, with some not included. The table lists 50,000 to 65,000 clones, 89% of them singletons. Sequencing used peripheral blood, obtained after pregnancy. The chain uses TRBV28 and TRBJ1-1; TRBD1 might be the D (5 bases). The source of this sequence is a female donor with multiple sclerosis, enrolled in a pregnancy study. CDR3 DNA: TGTGCCAGCAGTTCCACAGGATCAAACACTGAAGCTTTCTTT. As protein: CASSSTGSNTEAFF.